This T cell receptor (beta chain) stems from a study of cytomegalovirus exposure and HLA in healthy donors. The CDR3 covers 13 residues. Trimming left V 0 bases short and J 3 bases short, with 4 bases between. Germline CDR1 and CDR2: SGHRS and YFSETQ. Data came from immunoSEQ multiplex PCR; TCRdb stores just in-frame clones and leaves some out. The profile shows roughly 150,000 clones, around nine tenths of them singletons. The sequencing sample was made of PBMCs. This chain uses TRBV5-1 with TRBJ1-5; D not certain. The TCR comes from a man in his late teens or twenties in good health and CMV-seropositive. The CDR3 is CASSLELNQPQHF. CDR3 bases: TGCGCCAGCAGCTTGGAACTCAATCAGCCCCAGCATTTT.